These T cell receptor beta chains were read from a single sample in a study of identical twins. TCRdb redid the calling of the 5' RACE reads with MiXCR, one entry per CDR3 protein. The data hold 240,000 or so distinct CDR3 sequences, with roughly a tenth observed a single time. The material sequenced was memory T cells sorted from blood. All receptors derive from a man in his fifties in good health. The CDR3 runs from the conserved cysteine through the conserved F or W. The D gene is left open where the match is weak. Not every row has a clone size; where given, it reads once, few, many or a size class.

v_gene	j_gene	d_gene	abundance	CDR3aa	CDR3nt
TRBV5-1	TRBJ1-1	.	many	CASSLTANTEAFF	TGCGCCAGCAGCTTGACAGCGAACACTGAAGCTTTCTTT
TRBV21-1	TRBJ2-2	.	.	CASSKATDRETGELFF	TGTGCCAGCAGCAAAGCAACGGACCGGGAAACCGGGGAGCTGTTTTTT
TRBV5-1	TRBJ1-3	.	.	CASSGMEGGASSGNTIYF	TGCGCCAGCAGCGGAATGGAGGGTGGGGCCTCCTCTGGAAACACCATATATTTT
TRBV27	TRBJ2-3	TRBD2	.	CASSLSPAGGRDTQYF	TGTGCCAGCAGTTTAAGCCCAGCGGGGGGCCGGGATACGCAGTATTTT
TRBV19	TRBJ2-3	.	few	CASSIDSRTDTQYF	TGTGCCAGTAGTATAGACAGCCGCACAGATACGCAGTATTTT
TRBV20-1	TRBJ1-1	TRBD1	many	CSASGQGWSEAFF	TGCAGTGCTAGCGGACAGGGGTGGTCGGAAGCTTTCTTT
TRBV19	TRBJ2-1	.	.	CASRIGRDSDSYNEQFF	TGTGCCAGTAGGATAGGGCGGGATTCGGATTCCTACAATGAGCAGTTCTTC
TRBV5-1	TRBJ2-7	TRBD1	.	CASSPTQGVDHEQYF	TGCGCCAGCAGCCCAACACAGGGGGTCGACCACGAGCAGTACTTC
TRBV29-1	TRBJ1-1	TRBD1	.	CSVRTGANTEAFF	TGCAGCGTCCGGACAGGGGCGAACACTGAAGCTTTCTTT
TRBV7-9	TRBJ2-2	.	many	CASSPRETGELFF	TGTGCCAGCAGCCCCCGGGAGACCGGGGAGCTGTTTTTT
TRBV28	TRBJ2-5	TRBD1	.	CASSLQGTEETQYF	TGTGCCAGCAGTTTACAAGGGACAGAAGAGACCCAGTACTTC
TRBV11-2	TRBJ2-1	TRBD1	many	CASSSFQDRRHYNEQFF	TGTGCCAGCAGCAGTTTTCAGGACAGGAGACACTACAATGAGCAGTTCTTC
TRBV29-1	TRBJ2-7	.	many	CSVIYRGIYEQYF	TGCAGCGTTATCTATCGGGGGATTTACGAGCAGTACTTC
TRBV20-1	TRBJ2-7	.	many	CSARRMQKAYEQYF	TGCAGTGCTAGAAGAATGCAGAAAGCCTACGAGCAGTACTTC
TRBV7-9	TRBJ2-2	.	.	CASRPPLRRDTGELFF	TGTGCCAGCAGGCCTCCCCTCCGGCGGGACACCGGGGAGCTGTTTTTT
TRBV6-5	TRBJ2-7	TRBD1	few	CASSYSAGGNYEQYF	TGTGCCAGCAGTTACTCGGCAGGGGGCAACTACGAGCAGTACTTC